This TCR beta chain was obtained from a study of blood T cell repertoires in COVID-19. Assay: immunoSEQ multiplex PCR; the TCRdb copy retains only in-frame clones and omits some. Of some 270,000 clones listed, 89% are singletons. V lost 4 bases, J lost 5 bases, and 8 bases stayed unmatched. The CDR3 runs to 14 residues. Germline CDR1 and CDR2: SGHRS and YFSETQ. The chain is built from TRBV5-1 and TRBJ1-2; 7 nucleotides match TRBD1. This sequence was found in a woman between 40 and 55 years old who had recovered from COVID-19. The sequenced material came from PBMCs or T cells enriched from blood (not recorded which). The CDR3 DNA sequence: TGCGCCAGCAGCGCCCCGGGACAGTCGTATGGCTACACCTTC. It codes for CASSAPGQSYGYTF.